These T cell receptor beta chains were read from a single sample in a study of T cells in Graves' hyperthyroidism and ophthalmopathy. A single record per CDR3 protein comes from TCRdb applying MiXCR to the multiplex PCR reads. The data contain 600,000 or so distinct CDR3 sequences, approximately 15% of them singletons. Sequencing used blood. The source of these receptors is a young woman with Graves' ophthalmopathy. CDR3s include the opening cysteine and the closing phenylalanine or tryptophan. D genes are given only for firm matches. Expanded clones are given a class, and other clones once, few, many or no size at all.

V: TRBV11-3; J: TRBJ2-3; size: many; D: TRBD2; CDR3: CASTRLAGGHTDTQYF; DNA: TGTGCCAGCACCCGACTAGCGGGAGGGCACACAGATACGCAGTATTTT
V: TRBV9; J: TRBJ2-7; size: few; D: TRBD2; CDR3: CASSVGGTSSEQYF; DNA: TGTGCCAGCAGCGTAGGAGGGACTAGCTCCGAGCAGTACTTC
V: TRBV12-3/TRBV12-4; J: TRBJ2-3; size: NA; D: NA; CDR3: CASSQRTVPYF; DNA: TGTGCCAGCAGCCAACGGACGGTCCCGTATTTT
V: TRBV6-2/TRBV6-3; J: TRBJ2-2; size: NA; D: NA; CDR3: CASIVQMNTGELFF; DNA: TGTGCCAGCATCGTACAGATGAACACCGGGGAGCTGTTTTTT
V: TRBV7-9; J: TRBJ2-2; size: many; D: NA; CDR3: CASSSTSWTGELFF; DNA: TGTGCCAGCAGCTCTACGAGCTGGACCGGGGAGCTGTTTTTT
V: TRBV6-2/TRBV6-3; J: TRBJ2-4; size: NA; D: TRBD1; CDR3: CASRSGQGNIQYF; DNA: TGTGCCAGCAGGTCCGGACAGGGAAACATTCAGTACTTC
V: TRBV29-1; J: TRBJ2-3; size: many; D: NA; CDR3: CSAKRWGGESTDTQYF; DNA: TGCAGCGCTAAGAGGTGGGGCGGCGAGAGCACAGATACGCAGTATTTT
V: TRBV18; J: TRBJ2-5; size: many; D: NA; CDR3: CASSLFQGREETQYF; DNA: TGTGCCAGCTCACTATTCCAGGGAAGGGAAGAGACCCAGTACTTC
V: TRBV6-2/TRBV6-3; J: TRBJ1-2; size: few; D: NA; CDR3: CASSYNPREINYGYTF; DNA: TGTGCCAGCAGTTACAATCCGAGGGAGATCAACTATGGCTACACCTTC
V: TRBV7-9; J: TRBJ1-3; size: many; D: NA; CDR3: CASSLEGQSSGNTIYF; DNA: TGTGCCAGCAGCTTAGAAGGCCAGTCCTCTGGAAACACCATATATTTT
V: TRBV20-1; J: TRBJ2-3; size: NA; D: TRBD2; CDR3: CSARVREGDQDTQYF; DNA: TGCAGTGCTAGAGTGAGGGAGGGCGATCAAGATACGCAGTATTTT
V: TRBV20-1; J: TRBJ1-1; size: many; D: TRBD1; CDR3: CRGQHTEAFF; DNA: TGCAGGGGACAGCACACTGAAGCTTTCTTT
V: TRBV4-3; J: TRBJ1-2; size: few; D: NA; CDR3: CASSQEIRGYGYTF; DNA: TGCGCCAGCAGCCAAGAAATTAGGGGCTATGGCTACACCTTC
V: TRBV7-3; J: TRBJ2-1; size: once; D: TRBD2; CDR3: CASSLSLAGGRSEVFF; DNA: TGTGCCAGCAGCTTAAGCCTAGCGGGAGGCCGGTCTGAGGTGTTCTTC
V: TRBV6-1; J: TRBJ1-1; size: many; D: NA; CDR3: CASSEGARDWDTEAFF; DNA: TGTGCCAGCAGTGAAGGGGCGAGGGATTGGGACACTGAAGCTTTCTTT
V: TRBV28; J: TRBJ1-2; size: few; D: TRBD1; CDR3: CASKDRGNYGYTF; DNA: TGTGCCAGTAAGGACAGGGGGAACTATGGCTACACCTTC
V: TRBV28; J: TRBJ1-1; size: many; D: NA; CDR3: CASSAGDYTEAFF; DNA: TGTGCCAGCAGTGCCGGGGATTACACTGAAGCTTTCTTT
V: TRBV5-1; J: TRBJ2-3; size: many; D: NA; CDR3: CASSPTRAGDTQYF; DNA: TGCGCCAGCAGCCCAACGAGGGCGGGAGATACGCAGTATTTT
V: TRBV20-1; J: TRBJ2-5; size: many; D: TRBD2; CDR3: CSAREASGSYETQYF; DNA: TGCAGTGCTAGAGAAGCTAGCGGGAGCTATGAGACCCAGTACTTC
V: TRBV27; J: TRBJ2-2; size: many; D: NA; CDR3: CASSLGMGTGELFF; DNA: NA
V: TRBV5-5; J: TRBJ2-2; size: few; D: TRBD1; CDR3: CASSPRTGRNTGELFF; DNA: TGTGCCAGCAGCCCAAGGACAGGGAGGAACACCGGGGAGCTGTTTTTT
V: TRBV3-1; J: TRBJ2-1; size: few; D: NA; CDR3: CASSPLKTLNEQFF; DNA: TGTGCCAGCAGCCCCCTCAAAACCCTCAATGAGCAGTTCTTC
V: TRBV7-3; J: TRBJ2-1; size: many; D: NA; CDR3: CASSLTLSLEQFF; DNA: TGTGCCAGCAGCTTAACGTTAAGCCTTGAGCAGTTCTTC
V: TRBV7-8; J: TRBJ2-7; size: many; D: TRBD2; CDR3: CASSVSSGSFYEQYF; DNA: TGTGCCAGCAGCGTATCTAGCGGGTCCTTCTACGAGCAGTACTTC
V: TRBV11-3; J: TRBJ2-7; size: NA; D: TRBD1; CDR3: CASSSHQGAHEQYF; DNA: TGTGCCAGCAGCTCTCACCAGGGGGCACACGAGCAGTACTTC
V: TRBV4-1; J: TRBJ2-7; size: few; D: NA; CDR3: CASSHPNRGEQYF; DNA: TGCGCCAGCAGCCATCCTAATCGAGGGGAGCAGTACTTC
V: TRBV20-1; J: TRBJ1-2; size: few; D: TRBD1; CDR3: CSASGQGGVGYTF; DNA: TGCAGTGCTAGCGGACAGGGCGGCGTGGGCTACACCTTC
V: TRBV19; J: TRBJ2-4; size: NA; D: NA; CDR3: CASSIGGRHIQYF; DNA: TGTGCCAGTAGTATAGGGGGGCGGCACATTCAGTACTTC
V: TRBV19; J: TRBJ2-1; size: NA; D: TRBD1; CDR3: CASSKGQTSYNEQFF; DNA: TGTGCCAGTAGTAAGGGACAGACCTCCTACAATGAGCAGTTCTTC
V: TRBV5-5; J: TRBJ1-1; size: many; D: NA; CDR3: CASSLGGDDEAFF; DNA: TGTGCCAGCAGCTTGGGAGGGGATGATGAAGCTTTCTTT
V: TRBV4-3; J: TRBJ2-1; size: many; D: TRBD2; CDR3: CASSQGTSGFYNEQFF; DNA: TGCGCCAGCAGCCAAGGGACTAGCGGATTCTACAATGAGCAGTTCTTC
V: TRBV11-3; J: TRBJ2-1; size: few; D: NA; CDR3: CASSLGLVGTPGSYNEQFF; DNA: TGTGCCAGCAGCTTAGGTTTAGTGGGAACACCCGGCTCCTACAATGAGCAGTTCTTC
V: TRBV9; J: TRBJ1-5; size: few; D: NA; CDR3: CASSDTDRNQPQHF; DNA: TGTGCCAGCAGCGATACAGACAGGAATCAGCCCCAGCATTTT
V: TRBV5-1; J: TRBJ2-1; size: NA; D: NA; CDR3: CASSPGMWGTYNEQFF; DNA: TGCGCCAGCAGCCCGGGTATGTGGGGAACCTACAATGAGCAGTTCTTC
V: TRBV28; J: TRBJ1-6; size: many; D: NA; CDR3: CASISPAGVGSPLHF; DNA: TGTGCCAGCATCAGTCCGGCGGGGGTTGGTTCACCCCTCCACTTT
V: TRBV6-1; J: TRBJ1-1; size: NA; D: TRBD1; CDR3: CDSSFQGGGGTEAFF; DNA: TGTGACAGCAGCTTTCAGGGGGGTGGAGGCACTGAAGCTTTCTTT